This T cell receptor (beta chain) was sequenced during a study of memory CD4+ T cells and cytomegalovirus serostatus (dated by TCRdb to the late 2010s). Context from the whole study: The 35 or so healthy Belgian adults in the cohort included 9 who were CMV seropositive and 24 who were CMV seronegative. The study sequenced CD4+ memory TCRbeta repertoires of a Belgian cohort with known cytomegalovirus serostatus to replicate a published TCR-based CMV serostatus classifier.

In the case of this clone: Which antigen it targets is not known. No clone much larger than this one lies a single base away; base qualities are absent.

Single viable CD3+CD4+CD8-CD45RO+ cells were sorted as memory CD4+ T cells on a FACSAria II. CMV serostatus was assessed using a Roche Elecsys assay, by which serum IgG against CMV pp150, pp28, p38 and p52 was detected. After thawing, total CD4+ T cells were enriched by positive selection with CD4 magnetic microbeads. The samples came from a different study that was designed specifically to examine the CD4+ T cell memory repertoire. Peripheral blood mononuclear cells were isolated and cryopreserved following standard operating procedures; serum was stored at -80 °C. CD3-PerCP (BW264/56), CD4-APC (RPA-T4), CD45RO-PE (UCHT1) and CD8-Pacific Orange (3B5) antibodies were used for staining, and non-viable cells were excluded with Sytox blue. Genomic DNA was extracted from sorted cells with the Quick-DNA Microprep Kit. Amplification of TCRbeta DNA was done with the immunoSEQ hsTCRbeta kit, following the protocol from the manufacturer. TCRbeta libraries were sequenced on an Illumina MiSeq instrument. The authors processed their data as follows. After out-of-frame sequences were removed, 2,204,828 distinct TCRbeta sequences remained, averaging about 66,813 per individual. Each individual was scored according to the count of 164 previously reported CMV-associated TCRbeta sequences and the total productive distinct TCRbeta count. A beta-binomial model was reimplemented in Python, and random forests from scikit-learn, run with default parameters, were trained on data from the US cohort. Classifier performance on the Belgian cohort was reported as the median AUC with percentile confidence intervals calculated over 10,000 bootstrap iterations. The source is immuneACCESS, and TCRdb retained only in-frame sequences with V and J called. Part of the clones is not carried over; for the studies checked, unresolved V genes explain less than half of this, and the remainder is unexplained. D and trimming were read from the DNA, whereas the V and J calls and clone size are those reported in that table. This sample is represented by 35,000 to 45,000 clones; approximately 79% of them were singletons. About 5.8% of the sample is taken by the ten largest.

V and J are trimmed by 3 bases and 3 bases, and the gene matches miss 5 bases of the junction. CDR1 and CDR2, per the germline V gene (reference sequence), are SGHNT and YYREEE. The CDR3 starts with the cysteine, ends with the phenylalanine, and has 14 residues. Left in the record is the CDR3 DNA by itself, 42 bases read in frame from the first base. Broad study findings and their caveats: Only CD4+CD45RO+ memory cells were sequenced, in contrast to the original study, which included naive and memory CD4+ and CD8+ populations. For CMV serostatus prediction, a median bootstrapped AUC of 0.95 was reached with the original framework, and a median bootstrapped AUC of 0.91 was reached with a US-trained random forest. On the Belgian cohort, the classifier based on the original framework reached a median bootstrapped AUC of approximately 0.95, with a 95% CI of 0.76-1.00. Of about 180 previously reported CMV-associated TCRbeta sequences, about 68 appeared in the CD4+ memory repertoires, each in one to five individuals. Results were interpreted as suggesting that the CMV-associated TCR signature is largely present in the CD4+ memory repertoire.

The V gene is TRBV5-4 and the J gene is TRBJ2-7, and 8 junctional nucleotides match TRBD1. This clonotype originated in an adult in good health and CMV-seropositive. The sample taken for sequencing was memory CD4+ T cells from blood. The DNA is TGTGCCAGCAGCTCGGGACAGGCCAACTACGAGCAGTACTTC. Translated, it reads CASSSGQANYEQYF.